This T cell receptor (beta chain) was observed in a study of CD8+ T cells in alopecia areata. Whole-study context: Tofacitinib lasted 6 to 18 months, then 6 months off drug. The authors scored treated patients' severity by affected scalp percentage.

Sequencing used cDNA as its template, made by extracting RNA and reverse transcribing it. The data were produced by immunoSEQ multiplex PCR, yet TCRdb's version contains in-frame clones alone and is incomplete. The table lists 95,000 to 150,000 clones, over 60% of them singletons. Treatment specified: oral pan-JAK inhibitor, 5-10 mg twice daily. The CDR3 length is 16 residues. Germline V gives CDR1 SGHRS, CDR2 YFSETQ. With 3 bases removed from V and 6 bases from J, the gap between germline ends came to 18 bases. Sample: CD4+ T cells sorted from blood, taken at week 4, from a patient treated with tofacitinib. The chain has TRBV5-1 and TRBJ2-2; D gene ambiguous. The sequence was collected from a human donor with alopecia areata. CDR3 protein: CASSWLGSDVAGELFF. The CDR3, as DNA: TGCGCCAGCAGCTGGCTGGGTAGTGACGTGGCCGGGGAGCTGTTTTTT. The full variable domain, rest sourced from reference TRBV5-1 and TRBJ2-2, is KAGVTQTPRYLIKTRGQQVTLSCSPISGHRSVSWYQQTPGQGLQFLFEYFSETQRNKGNFPGRFSGRQFSNSRSEMNVSTLELGDSALYLCASSWLGSDVAGELFFGEGSRLTVL.